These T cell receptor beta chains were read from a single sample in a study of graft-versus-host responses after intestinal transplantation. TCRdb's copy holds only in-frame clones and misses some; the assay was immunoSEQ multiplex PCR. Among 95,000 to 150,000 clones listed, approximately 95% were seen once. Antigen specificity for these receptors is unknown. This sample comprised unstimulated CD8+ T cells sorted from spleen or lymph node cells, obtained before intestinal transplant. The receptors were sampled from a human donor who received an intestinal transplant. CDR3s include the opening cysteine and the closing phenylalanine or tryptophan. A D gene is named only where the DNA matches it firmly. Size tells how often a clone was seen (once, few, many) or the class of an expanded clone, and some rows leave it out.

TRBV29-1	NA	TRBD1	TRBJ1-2	CSVETGPGYTF	TGCAGCGTTGAGACAGGGCCCGGCTACACCTTC
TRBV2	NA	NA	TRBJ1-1	CASRQPYLPEAFF	TGTGCCAGCCGACAGCCATACTTACCTGAAGCTTTCTTT
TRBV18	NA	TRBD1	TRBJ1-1	CASSPSRDRVGDTEAFF	TGTGCCAGCTCACCGTCCCGGGACAGGGTTGGGGACACTGAAGCTTTCTTT
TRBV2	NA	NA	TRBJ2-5	CASSERGGPQETQYF	TGTGCCAGCAGTGAACGAGGGGGACCCCAGGAGACCCAGTACTTC
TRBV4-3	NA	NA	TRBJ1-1	CASSQDILRVTEAFF	TGCGCCAGCAGCCAAGATATTCTTAGGGTGACTGAAGCTTTCTTT
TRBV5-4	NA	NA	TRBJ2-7	CASSQVFFGQDDYEQYF	TGTGCCAGCAGCCAGGTATTTTTCGGGCAGGATGACTACGAGCAGTACTTC
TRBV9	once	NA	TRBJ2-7	CASSVGSNTYEQYF	TGTGCCAGCAGCGTAGGAAGCAACACCTACGAGCAGTACTTC
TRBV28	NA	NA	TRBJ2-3	CASSRRTDTQYF	TGTGCCAGCAGCCGGAGGACAGATACGCAGTATTTT
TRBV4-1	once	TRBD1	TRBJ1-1	CASSLLGFGRTGGIEAFF	TGCGCCAGCAGCCTCCTCGGATTCGGAAGGACAGGGGGCATTGAAGCTTTCTTT
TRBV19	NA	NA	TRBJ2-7	CASSIVGHPKDAKNGEYF	TGTGCCAGTAGTATAGTAGGGCACCCCAAGGACGCCAAAAACGGGGAGTACTTC
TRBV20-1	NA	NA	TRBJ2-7	CSAGPSYEQYF	TGCAGTGCTGGCCCTAGTTACGAGCAGTACTTC
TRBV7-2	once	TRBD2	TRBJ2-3	CASSQPGTSGRWGTDTQYF	TGTGCCAGCAGCCAGCCAGGGACTAGCGGGAGGTGGGGCACAGATACGCAGTATTTT
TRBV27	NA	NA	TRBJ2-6	CASSPRVGTGANVLTF	TGTGCCAGCAGTCCTAGAGTCGGTACTGGGGCCAACGTCCTGACTTTC
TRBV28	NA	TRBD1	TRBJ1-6	CASRLDRAINSPLHF	TGTGCCAGCAGACTGGACAGGGCAATCAATTCACCCCTCCACTTT
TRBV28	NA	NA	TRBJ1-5	CASPETYQPQHF	TGTGCCAGCCCCGAGACTTATCAGCCCCAGCATTTT
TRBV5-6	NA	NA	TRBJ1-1	CASSAGDMNTEAFF	TGTGCCAGCAGCGCAGGGGACATGAACACTGAAGCTTTCTTT
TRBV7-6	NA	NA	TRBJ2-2	CASSLGAKVTTGELFF	TGTGCCAGCAGCTTAGGGGCTAAGGTCACCACCGGGGAGCTGTTTTTT
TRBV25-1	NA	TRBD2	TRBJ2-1	CASSEGNSGRDEQFF	TGTGCCAGCAGTGAAGGTAATAGCGGGAGGGATGAGCAGTTCTTC
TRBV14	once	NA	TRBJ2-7	CASSQGLVDPSYEQYF	TGTGCCAGCAGCCAAGGACTAGTCGATCCCTCCTACGAGCAGTACTTC
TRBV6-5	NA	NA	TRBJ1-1	CASSYRRLNTEAFF	TGTGCCAGCAGTTACCGCAGATTGAACACTGAAGCTTTCTTT
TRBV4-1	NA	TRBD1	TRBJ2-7	CASSQASQGRDEQYF	TGCGCCAGCAGCCAAGCGTCACAGGGGAGAGACGAGCAGTACTTC
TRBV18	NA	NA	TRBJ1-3	CASSPTGERNTIYF	TGTGCCAGCTCACCAACCGGGGAGAGAAACACCATATATTTT
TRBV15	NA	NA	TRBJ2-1	CATSRAVRGGDEQFF	TGTGCCACCAGCAGAGCCGTCCGAGGCGGAGATGAGCAGTTCTTC
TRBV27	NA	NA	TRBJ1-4	CASSLMGEKLFF	TGTGCCAGCAGTTTAATGGGGGAAAAACTGTTTTTT
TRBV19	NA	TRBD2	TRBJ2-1	CATQPTSGLLNEQFF	TGTGCCACACAGCCAACTAGCGGGCTTCTCAATGAGCAGTTCTTC
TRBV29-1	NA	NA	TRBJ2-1	CSVEGSGLGSYNEQFF	TGCAGCGTTGAGGGTAGCGGTTTGGGCTCCTACAATGAGCAGTTCTTC
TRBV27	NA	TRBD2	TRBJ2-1	CASSLDRWGLAVNEQFF	TGTGCCAGCAGTTTAGATAGGTGGGGACTAGCGGTCAATGAGCAGTTCTTC
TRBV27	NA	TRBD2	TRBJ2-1	CASRGLAEYNEQFF	TGTGCCAGCAGAGGACTAGCGGAATACAATGAGCAGTTCTTC
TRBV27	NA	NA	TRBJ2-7	CASSLSAFRSYEQYF	TGTGCCAGCAGTTTGAGCGCCTTTCGCTCCTACGAGCAGTACTTC
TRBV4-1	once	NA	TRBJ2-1	CASSQIVGNEQFF	TGCGCCAGCAGCCAAATCGTCGGCAATGAGCAGTTCTTC
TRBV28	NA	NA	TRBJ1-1	CASSTGGSTEAFF	TGTGCCAGCAGTACGGGGGGAAGCACTGAAGCTTTCTTT
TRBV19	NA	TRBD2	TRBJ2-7	CASSPRTSGVYEQYF	TGTGCCAGTAGTCCCCGGACTAGCGGGGTCTACGAGCAGTACTTC
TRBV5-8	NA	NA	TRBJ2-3	CASTSTDTQYF	TGTGCCAGTACTAGCACAGATACGCAGTATTTT
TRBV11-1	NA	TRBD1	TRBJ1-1	CASSRTGRNTEAFF	TGTGCCAGCAGCAGGACAGGGCGGAACACTGAAGCTTTCTTT
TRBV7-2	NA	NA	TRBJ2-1	CASSLIMPSEQFF	TGTGCCAGCAGCTTAATCATGCCTAGTGAGCAGTTCTTC
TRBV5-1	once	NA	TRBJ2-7	CASSLGLGGKFYEQYF	TGCGCCAGCAGCTTGGGGCTTGGGGGAAAGTTCTACGAGCAGTACTTC
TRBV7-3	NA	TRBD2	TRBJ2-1	CASSFLAGGDNEQFF	TGTGCCAGCAGCTTTCTAGCGGGAGGGGACAATGAGCAGTTCTTC
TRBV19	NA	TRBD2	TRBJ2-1	CASSPPERGSYNEQFF	TGTGCCAGTAGCCCACCGGAGCGGGGCTCCTACAATGAGCAGTTCTTC
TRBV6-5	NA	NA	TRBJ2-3	CASSYSGSWVDTQYF	TGTGCCAGCAGTTACTCCGGGAGCTGGGTAGATACGCAGTATTTT
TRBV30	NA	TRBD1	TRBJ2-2	CAWRWTGVNTGELFF	TGTGCCTGGAGGTGGACAGGGGTCAACACCGGGGAGCTGTTTTTT
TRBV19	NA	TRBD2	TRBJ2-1	CASSIGGGINEQFF	TGTGCCAGTAGTATAGGCGGGGGAATCAATGAGCAGTTCTTC
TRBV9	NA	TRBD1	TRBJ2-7	CASSVDGGQGAYEQYF	TGTGCCAGCAGCGTAGATGGGGGACAGGGGGCCTACGAGCAGTACTTC